This entry features one TCR beta chain sequence. This specimen comes from a study of blood T cell repertoires in COVID-19. This CDR3 comprises 14 residues. V lost 1 base and J 5 bases, leaving 11 bases between the germline ends. CDR1 and CDR2 from the germline V gene are LGHDT and YNNKEL (reference sequence). Using immunoSEQ multiplex PCR, the repertoire was profiled, and TCRdb retains in-frame clones only, with some absent. This sample has over 200,000 clones; around 85% occur once, and the top ten carry 15% to 20%. Sequencing was performed on PBMCs or T cells enriched from blood (not recorded which). The sequence came from a middle-aged man who had recovered from COVID-19. The chain has TRBV3-1 (or the pseudogene TRBV3-2) and TRBJ1-1; weak D call: TRBD1 (6 bases). The DNA for the CDR3 is TGTGCCAGCAGCCAAGTACAGGGACAAACTGAAGCTTTCTTT. Translated: CASSQVQGQTEAFF.